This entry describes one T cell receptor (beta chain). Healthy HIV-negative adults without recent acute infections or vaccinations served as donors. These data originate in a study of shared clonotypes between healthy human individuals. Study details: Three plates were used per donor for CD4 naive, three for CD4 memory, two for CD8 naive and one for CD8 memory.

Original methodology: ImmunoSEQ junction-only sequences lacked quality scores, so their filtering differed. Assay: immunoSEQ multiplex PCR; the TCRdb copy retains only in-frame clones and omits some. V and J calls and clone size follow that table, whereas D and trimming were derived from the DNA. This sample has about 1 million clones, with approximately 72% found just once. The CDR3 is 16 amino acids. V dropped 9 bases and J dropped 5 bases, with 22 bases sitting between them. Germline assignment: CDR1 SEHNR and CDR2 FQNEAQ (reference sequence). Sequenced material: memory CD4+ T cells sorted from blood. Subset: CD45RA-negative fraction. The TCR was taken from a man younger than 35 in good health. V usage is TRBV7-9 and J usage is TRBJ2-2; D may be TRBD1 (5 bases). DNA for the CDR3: TGTGCCAGGCCTGGAAGGGGTCCGACGAGGACCGGGGAGCTGTTTTTT. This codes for CARPGRGPTRTGELFF.